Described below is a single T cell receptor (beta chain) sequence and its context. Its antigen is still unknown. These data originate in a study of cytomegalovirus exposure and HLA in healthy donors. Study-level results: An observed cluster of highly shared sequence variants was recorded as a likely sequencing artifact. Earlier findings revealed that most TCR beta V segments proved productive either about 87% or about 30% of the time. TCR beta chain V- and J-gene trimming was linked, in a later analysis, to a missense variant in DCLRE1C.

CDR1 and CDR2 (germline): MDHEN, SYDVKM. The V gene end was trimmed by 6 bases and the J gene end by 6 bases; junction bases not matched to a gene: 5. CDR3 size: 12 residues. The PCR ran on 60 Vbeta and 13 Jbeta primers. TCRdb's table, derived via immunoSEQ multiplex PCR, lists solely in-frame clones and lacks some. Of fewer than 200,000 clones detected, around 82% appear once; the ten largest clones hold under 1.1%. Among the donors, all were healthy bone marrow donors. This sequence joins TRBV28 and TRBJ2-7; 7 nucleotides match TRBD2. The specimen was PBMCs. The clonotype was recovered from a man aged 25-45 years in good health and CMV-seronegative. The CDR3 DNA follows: TGTGCCAGCAGCGGACTAGTCCGCGAGCAGTACTTC. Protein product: CASSGLVREQYF.